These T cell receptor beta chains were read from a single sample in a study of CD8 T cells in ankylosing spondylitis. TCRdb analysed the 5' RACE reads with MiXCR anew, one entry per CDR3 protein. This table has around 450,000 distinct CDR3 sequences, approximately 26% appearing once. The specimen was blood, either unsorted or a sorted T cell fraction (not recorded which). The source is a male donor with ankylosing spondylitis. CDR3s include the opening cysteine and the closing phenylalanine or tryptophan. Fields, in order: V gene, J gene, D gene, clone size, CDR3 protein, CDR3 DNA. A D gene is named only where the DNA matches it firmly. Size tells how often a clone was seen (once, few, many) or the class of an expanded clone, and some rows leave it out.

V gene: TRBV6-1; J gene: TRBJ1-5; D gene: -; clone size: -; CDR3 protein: CASSEFPGNNQPQHF; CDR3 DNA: TGTGCCAGCAGTGAATTCCCAGGGAACAATCAGCCCCAGCATTTT
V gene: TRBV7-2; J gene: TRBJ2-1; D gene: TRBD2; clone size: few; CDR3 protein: CASSSQLAGAVNEQFF; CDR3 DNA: TGTGCCAGCAGCTCCCAACTAGCGGGTGCTGTCAATGAGCAGTTCTTC
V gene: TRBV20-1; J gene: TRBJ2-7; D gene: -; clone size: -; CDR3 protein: CSARAATPYEQYF; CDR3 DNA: TGCAGTGCTAGAGCAGCGACCCCCTACGAGCAGTACTTC
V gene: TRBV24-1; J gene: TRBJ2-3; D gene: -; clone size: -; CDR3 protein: CATSPPWGAGDTQYF; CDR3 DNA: TGTGCCACCAGTCCCCCTTGGGGCGCGGGGGATACGCAGTATTTT
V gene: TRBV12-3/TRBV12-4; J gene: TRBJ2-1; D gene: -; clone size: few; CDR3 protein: CASSAVGGNNEQFF; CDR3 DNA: TGTGCCAGCAGCGCTGTCGGGGGAAACAATGAGCAGTTCTTC
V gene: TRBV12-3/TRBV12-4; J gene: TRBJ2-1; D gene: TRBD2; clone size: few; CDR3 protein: CASLREGSSYNEQFF; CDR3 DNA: TGTGCCAGCCTTAGGGAGGGAAGCTCCTACAATGAGCAGTTCTTC
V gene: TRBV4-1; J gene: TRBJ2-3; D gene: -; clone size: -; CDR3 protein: CASSQERAAPERDTQYF; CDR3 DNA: TGCGCCAGCAGCCAGGAAAGAGCGGCCCCCGAGAGGGATACGCAGTATTTT
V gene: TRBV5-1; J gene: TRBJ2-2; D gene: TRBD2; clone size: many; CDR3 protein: CASSTPGGVWTGELFF; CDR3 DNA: TGCGCCAGCAGCACCCCGGGAGGGGTATGGACCGGGGAGCTGTTTTTT
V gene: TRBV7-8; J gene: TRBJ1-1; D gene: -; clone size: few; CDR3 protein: CASSLGPSVIGAEAFF; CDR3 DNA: TGTGCCAGCAGCTTAGGCCCTTCAGTTATTGGCGCTGAAGCTTTCTTT
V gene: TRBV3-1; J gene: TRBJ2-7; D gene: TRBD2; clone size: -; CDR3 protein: CASSPPGLAEYEQYF; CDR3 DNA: TGTGCCAGCAGCCCGCCGGGACTAGCGGAGTACGAGCAGTACTTC
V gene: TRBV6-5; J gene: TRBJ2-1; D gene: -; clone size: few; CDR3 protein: CASSTPLEGDEQFF; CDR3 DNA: TGTGCCAGCAGTACTCCACTAGAGGGGGATGAGCAGTTCTTC
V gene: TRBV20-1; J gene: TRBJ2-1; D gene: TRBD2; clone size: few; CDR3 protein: CSALAGGGYNEQFF; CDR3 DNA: TGCAGTGCTCTGGCGGGAGGTGGTTACAATGAGCAGTTCTTC
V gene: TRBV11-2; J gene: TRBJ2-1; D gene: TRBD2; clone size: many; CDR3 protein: CASSVASGRRGEQFF; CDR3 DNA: TGTGCCAGCAGCGTGGCTAGCGGGAGGAGGGGTGAGCAGTTCTTC
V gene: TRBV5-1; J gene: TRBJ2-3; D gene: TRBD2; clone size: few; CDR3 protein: CASSSGLAEDTQYF; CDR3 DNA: TGCGCCAGCAGCTCCGGACTAGCGGAAGATACGCAGTATTTT
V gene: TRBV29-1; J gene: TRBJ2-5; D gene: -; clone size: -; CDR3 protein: CSEADGQETQYF; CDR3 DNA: TGCAGCGAGGCGGATGGACAAGAGACCCAGTACTTC
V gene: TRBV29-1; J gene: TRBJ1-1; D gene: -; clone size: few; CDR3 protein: CSVSSGRNTEAFF; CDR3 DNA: TGCAGCGTAAGTTCCGGGAGGAACACTGAAGCTTTCTTT
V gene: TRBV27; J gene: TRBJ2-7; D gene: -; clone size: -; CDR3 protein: CASSSGPDYEQYF; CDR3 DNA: TGTGCCAGCAGTTCAGGGCCCGACTACGAGCAGTACTTC
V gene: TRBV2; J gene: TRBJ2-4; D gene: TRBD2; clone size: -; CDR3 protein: CASRNLAGGQDIQYF; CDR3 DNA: TGTGCCAGCAGGAACCTAGCGGGGGGCCAGGACATTCAGTACTTC